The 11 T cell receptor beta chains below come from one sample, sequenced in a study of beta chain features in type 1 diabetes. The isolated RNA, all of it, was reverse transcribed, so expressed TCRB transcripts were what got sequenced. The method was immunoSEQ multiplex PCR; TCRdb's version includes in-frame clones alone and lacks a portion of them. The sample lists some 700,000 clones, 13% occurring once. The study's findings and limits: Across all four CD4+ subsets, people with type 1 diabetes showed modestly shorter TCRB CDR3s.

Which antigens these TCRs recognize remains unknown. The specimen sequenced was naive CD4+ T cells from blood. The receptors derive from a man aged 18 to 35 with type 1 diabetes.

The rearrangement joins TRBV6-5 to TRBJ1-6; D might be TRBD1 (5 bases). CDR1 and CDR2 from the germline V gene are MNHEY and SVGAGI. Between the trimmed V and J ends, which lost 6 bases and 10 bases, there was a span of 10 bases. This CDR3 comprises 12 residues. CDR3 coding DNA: TGTGCCAGCAGCCGTCCAGGGTCACCCCTCCACTTT. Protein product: CASSRPGSPLHF.

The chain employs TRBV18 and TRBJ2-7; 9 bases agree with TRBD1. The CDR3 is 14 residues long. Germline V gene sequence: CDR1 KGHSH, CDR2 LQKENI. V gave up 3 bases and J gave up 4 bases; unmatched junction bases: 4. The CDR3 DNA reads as TGTGCCAGCTCACCCCGGGACAGGGAATACGAGCAGTACTTC. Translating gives CASSPRDREYEQYF.

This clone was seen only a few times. The CDR3 DNA follows: TGTGCCAGCAGCGCGACAGGGGCAAATCAGCCCCAGCATTTT. It encodes CASSATGANQPQHF. The V call is TRBV6-4, the J call TRBJ1-5, with TRBD1 matching over 8 bases. This CDR3 comprises 14 residues. J gave up 4 bases and V 6 bases, and 5 bases lay outside the gene matches. CDR1 is MRHNA and CDR2 is SNTAGT in the germline V gene.

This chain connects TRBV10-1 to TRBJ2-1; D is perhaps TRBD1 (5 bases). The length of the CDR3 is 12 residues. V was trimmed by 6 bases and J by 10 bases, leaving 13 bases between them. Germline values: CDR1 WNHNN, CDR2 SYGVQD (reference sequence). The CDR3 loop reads CASSRRDNEQFF. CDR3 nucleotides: TGCGCCAGCAGCCGCAGGGATAACGAGCAGTTCTTC.

The CDR3, as DNA: TGTGCCAGCACAGGGTCTTCCTACGAGCAGTACTTC. As protein: CASTGSSYEQYF. This chain uses TRBV7-2 with TRBJ2-7, with D possibly matching TRBD1 (5 bases). With 7 bases removed from V and 1 base from J, the gap between germline ends came to 8 bases. Germline loops: CDR1 SGHTA, CDR2 FQGNSA. The length of the CDR3 is 12 residues.

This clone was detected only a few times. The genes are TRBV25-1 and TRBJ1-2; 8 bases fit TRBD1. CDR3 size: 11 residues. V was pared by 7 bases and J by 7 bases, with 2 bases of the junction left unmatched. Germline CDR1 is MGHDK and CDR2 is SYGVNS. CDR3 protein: CASTDRGGYTF. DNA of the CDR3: TGTGCCAGCACAGACAGGGGTGGCTACACCTTC.

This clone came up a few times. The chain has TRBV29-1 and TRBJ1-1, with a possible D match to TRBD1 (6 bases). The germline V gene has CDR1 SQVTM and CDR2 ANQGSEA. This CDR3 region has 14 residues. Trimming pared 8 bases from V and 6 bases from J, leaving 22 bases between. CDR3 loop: CSMNNLQGWAEAFF. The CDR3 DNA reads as TGCAGCATGAATAATCTGCAGGGGTGGGCTGAAGCTTTCTTT. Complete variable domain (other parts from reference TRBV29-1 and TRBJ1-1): SAVISQKPSRDICQRGTSLTIQCQVDSQVTMMFWYRQQPGQSLTLIATANQGSEATYESGFVIDKFPISRPNLTFSTLTVSNMSPEDSSIYLCSMNNLQGWAEAFFGQGTRLTVV.

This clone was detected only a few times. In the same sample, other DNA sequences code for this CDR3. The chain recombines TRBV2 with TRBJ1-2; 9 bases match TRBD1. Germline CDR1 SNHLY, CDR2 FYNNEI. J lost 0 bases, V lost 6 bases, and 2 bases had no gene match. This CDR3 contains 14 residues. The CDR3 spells CASSGQGSNYGYTF. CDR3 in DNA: TGTGCCAGCAGCGGACAGGGGTCTAACTATGGCTACACCTTC.

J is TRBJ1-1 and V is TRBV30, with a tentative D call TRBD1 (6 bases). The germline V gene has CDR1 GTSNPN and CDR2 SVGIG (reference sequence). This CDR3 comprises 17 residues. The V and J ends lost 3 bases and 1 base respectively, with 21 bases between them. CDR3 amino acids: CAWRGGAWRGANTEAFF. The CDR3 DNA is TGTGCCTGGAGAGGTGGCGCATGGAGGGGGGCGAACACTGAAGCTTTCTTT.

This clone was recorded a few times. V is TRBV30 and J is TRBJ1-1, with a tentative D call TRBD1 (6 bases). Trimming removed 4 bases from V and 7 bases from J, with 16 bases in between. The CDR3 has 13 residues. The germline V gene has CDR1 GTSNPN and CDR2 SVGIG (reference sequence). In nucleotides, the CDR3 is TGTGCCTGGACGATAGGGGGGCCTAGTGAAGCTTTCTTT. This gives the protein CAWTIGGPSEAFF.

This CDR3 reads CAWSERGGVRQYF. CDR3 nucleotides: TGTGCCTGGAGTGAGCGGGGCGGGGTAAGACAGTATTTT. The chain recombines TRBV30 with TRBJ2-3, with 7 bases that match TRBD2. The CDR3 is 13 residues long. CDR1 is GTSNPN and CDR2 is SVGIG in the germline V gene (reference sequence). The trim removed 1 base at V and 12 bases at J, leaving 10 bases unmatched.